This T cell receptor beta chain was retrieved from a study of cytomegalovirus exposure and HLA in healthy donors. General study findings and limits: In a later analysis, V- and J-gene trimming of beta chains associated with a DCLRE1C missense variant, replicated independently. Presence/absence analysis assumed near-uniform sequencing depth across donors.

PCR used 60 Vbeta primers and 13 Jbeta primers. TCRdb keeps only in-frame clones here, not all; method: immunoSEQ multiplex PCR. The profile shows about 180,000 clones, 80% of them singletons. Looked up from germline, CDR1 is MGHDK and CDR2 is SYGVNS. Trimming cost V 2 bases and J 0 bases, with 7 bases left between them. The CDR3 totals 15 residues. This clone was seen a single time. The target antigen is unknown. Other DNA sequences in the sample encode the same CDR3. This sequence joins TRBV25-1 and TRBJ2-2, with a weak D call TRBD1 (6 bases). Material for sequencing was PBMCs. This receptor was obtained from a girl between 5 and 17 years old in good health and CMV-seropositive. CDR3 nucleotides: TGTGCCAGCAGTGAACCAGGGGCGAACACCGGGGAGCTGTTTTTT. Its translation: CASSEPGANTGELFF.